This T cell receptor beta chain was obtained from a study of T cell responses to AZD1222 COVID-19 vaccine. TCRdb's copy holds only in-frame clones and misses some; the assay was immunoSEQ multiplex PCR. The sample carries more than 150,000 clones, 90% recorded once. CDR1 is MNHEY and CDR2 is SVGAGI in the germline V gene. V was clipped by 10 bases and J by 2 bases, with 16 bases between them. This CDR3 spans 14 amino acids. The chain uses TRBV6-5 and TRBJ2-3; D remains ambiguous. The specimen was peripheral blood, collected on day 0 of AZD1222 vaccination. The origin of this receptor is an adult in good health. DNA of the CDR3: TGTGCCACTCGGCGCGGCGGTGACACAGATACGCAGTATTTT. Translating gives CATRRGGDTDTQYF.